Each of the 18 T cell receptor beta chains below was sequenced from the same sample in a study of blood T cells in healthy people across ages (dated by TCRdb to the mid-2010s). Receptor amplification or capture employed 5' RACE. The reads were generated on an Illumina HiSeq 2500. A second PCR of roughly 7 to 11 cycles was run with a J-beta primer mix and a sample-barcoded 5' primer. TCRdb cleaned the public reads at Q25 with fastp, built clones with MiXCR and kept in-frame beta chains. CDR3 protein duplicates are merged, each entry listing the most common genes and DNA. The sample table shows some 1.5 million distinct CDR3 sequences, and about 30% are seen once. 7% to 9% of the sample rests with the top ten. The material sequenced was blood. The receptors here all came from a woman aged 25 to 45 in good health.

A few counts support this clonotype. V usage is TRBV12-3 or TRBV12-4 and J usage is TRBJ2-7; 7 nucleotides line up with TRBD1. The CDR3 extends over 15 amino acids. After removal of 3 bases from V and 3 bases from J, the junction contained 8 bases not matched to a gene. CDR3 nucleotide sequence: TGTGCCAGCAGTTTTGGACAGGCGATAAACTACGAGCAGTACTTC. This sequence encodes CASSFGQAINYEQYF.

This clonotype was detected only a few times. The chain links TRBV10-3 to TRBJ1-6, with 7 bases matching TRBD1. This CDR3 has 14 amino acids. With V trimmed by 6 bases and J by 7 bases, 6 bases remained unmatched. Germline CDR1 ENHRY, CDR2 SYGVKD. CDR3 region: CAIRAAGGNSPLHF. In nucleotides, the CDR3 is TGTGCCATCAGGGCGGCAGGGGGAAATTCACCCCTCCACTTT.

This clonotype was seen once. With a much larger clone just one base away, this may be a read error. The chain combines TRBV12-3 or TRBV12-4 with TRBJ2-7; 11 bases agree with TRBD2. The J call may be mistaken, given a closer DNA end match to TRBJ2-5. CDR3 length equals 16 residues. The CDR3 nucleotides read TGTGCCAGCAGCCTTATAGCGGGGGGGTTCCCGGAGACCCAGTACTTC. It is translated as CASSLIAGGFPETQYF.

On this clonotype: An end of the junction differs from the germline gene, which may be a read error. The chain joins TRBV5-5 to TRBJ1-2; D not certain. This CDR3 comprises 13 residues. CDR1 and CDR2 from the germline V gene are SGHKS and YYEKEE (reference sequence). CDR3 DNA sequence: TGTGCCGGCAGCCTGTCAGTCCTCTATGGCTACACCTTC. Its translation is CAGSLSVLYGYTF.

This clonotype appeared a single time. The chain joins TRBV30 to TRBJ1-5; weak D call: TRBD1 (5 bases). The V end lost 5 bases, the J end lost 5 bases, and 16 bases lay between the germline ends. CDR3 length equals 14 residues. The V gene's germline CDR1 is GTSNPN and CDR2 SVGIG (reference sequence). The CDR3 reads CAWGPGPGHQPQHF. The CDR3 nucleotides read TGTGCCTGGGGACCCGGGCCAGGGCATCAGCCCCAGCATTTT.

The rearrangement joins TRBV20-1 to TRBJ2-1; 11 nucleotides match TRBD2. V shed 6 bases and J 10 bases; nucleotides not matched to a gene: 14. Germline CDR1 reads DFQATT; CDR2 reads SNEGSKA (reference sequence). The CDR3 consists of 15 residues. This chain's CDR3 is CSAIPGTSGRTEQFF. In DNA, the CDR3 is TGCAGTGCGATCCCCGGGACTAGCGGACGTACGGAGCAGTTCTTC.

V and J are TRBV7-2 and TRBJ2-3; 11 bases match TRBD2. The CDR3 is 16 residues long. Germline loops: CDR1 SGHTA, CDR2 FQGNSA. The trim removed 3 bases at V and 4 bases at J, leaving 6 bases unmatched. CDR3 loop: CASSFRLAGGSDTQYF. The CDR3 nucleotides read TGTGCCAGCAGCTTCCGGCTAGCGGGAGGCTCAGATACGCAGTATTTT.

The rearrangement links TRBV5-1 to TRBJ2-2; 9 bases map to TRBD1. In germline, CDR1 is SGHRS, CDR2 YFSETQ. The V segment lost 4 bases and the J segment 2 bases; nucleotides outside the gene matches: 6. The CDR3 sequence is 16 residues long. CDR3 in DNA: TGCGCCAGCAGCAGAAGGGGACAGGGAAACACCGGGGAGCTGTTTTTT. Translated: CASSRRGQGNTGELFF.

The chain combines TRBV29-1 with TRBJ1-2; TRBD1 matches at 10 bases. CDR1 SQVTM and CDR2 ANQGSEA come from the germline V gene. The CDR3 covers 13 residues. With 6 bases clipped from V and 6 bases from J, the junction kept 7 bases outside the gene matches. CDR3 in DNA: TGCAGCGTAATCCAGGGGACAGGGGATGGCTACACCTTC. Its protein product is CSVIQGTGDGYTF.

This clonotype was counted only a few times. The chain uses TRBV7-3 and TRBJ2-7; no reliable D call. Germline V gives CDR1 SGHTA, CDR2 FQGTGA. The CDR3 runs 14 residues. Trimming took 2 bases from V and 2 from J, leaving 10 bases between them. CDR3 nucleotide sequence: TGTGCCAGCAGCTTACTGTCAGGACCCTACGAGCAGTACTTC. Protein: CASSLLSGPYEQYF.

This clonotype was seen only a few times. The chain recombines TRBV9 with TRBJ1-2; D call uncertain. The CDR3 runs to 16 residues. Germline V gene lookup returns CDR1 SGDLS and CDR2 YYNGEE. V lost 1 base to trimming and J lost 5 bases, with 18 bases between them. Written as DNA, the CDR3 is TGTGCCAGCAGCGTATTGGGCAGCCCCTTCGGGTATGGCTACACCTTC. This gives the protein CASSVLGSPFGYGYTF.

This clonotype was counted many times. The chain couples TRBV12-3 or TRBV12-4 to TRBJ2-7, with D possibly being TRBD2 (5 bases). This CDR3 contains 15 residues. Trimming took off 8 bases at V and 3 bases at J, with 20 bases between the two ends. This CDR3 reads CASRGTFGPNYEQYF. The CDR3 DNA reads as TGTGCCAGCCGGGGAACCTTCGGCCCAAACTACGAGCAGTACTTC.

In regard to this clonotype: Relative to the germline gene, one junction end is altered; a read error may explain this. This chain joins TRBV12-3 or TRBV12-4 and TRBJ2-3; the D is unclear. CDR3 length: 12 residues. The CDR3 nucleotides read TGTGCCAGCAGCCTCTCCGCAGATCCGCAGTATTTT. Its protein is CASSLSADPQYF.

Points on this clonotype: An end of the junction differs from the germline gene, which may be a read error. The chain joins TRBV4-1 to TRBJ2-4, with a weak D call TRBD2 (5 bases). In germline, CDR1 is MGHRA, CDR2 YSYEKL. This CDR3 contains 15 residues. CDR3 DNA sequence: TGCGCCAGCAGCGATCGGCTGCTAGCCAAAAACATCCAGTACTTC. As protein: CASSDRLLAKNIQYF.

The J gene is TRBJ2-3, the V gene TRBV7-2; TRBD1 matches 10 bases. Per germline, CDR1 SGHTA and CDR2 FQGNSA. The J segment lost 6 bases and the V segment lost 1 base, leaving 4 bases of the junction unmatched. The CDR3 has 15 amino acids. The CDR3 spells CASSLVGTGVDTQYF. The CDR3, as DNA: TGTGCCAGCAGCTTAGTAGGGACAGGGGTCGATACGCAGTATTTT.

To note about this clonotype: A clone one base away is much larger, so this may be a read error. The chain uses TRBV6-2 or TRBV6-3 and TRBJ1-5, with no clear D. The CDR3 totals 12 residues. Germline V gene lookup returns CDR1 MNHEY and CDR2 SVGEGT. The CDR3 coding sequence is TGTGCCAGCGGACTAACAAGTCAGCCCCGGCATTTT. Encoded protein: CASGLTSQPRHF.

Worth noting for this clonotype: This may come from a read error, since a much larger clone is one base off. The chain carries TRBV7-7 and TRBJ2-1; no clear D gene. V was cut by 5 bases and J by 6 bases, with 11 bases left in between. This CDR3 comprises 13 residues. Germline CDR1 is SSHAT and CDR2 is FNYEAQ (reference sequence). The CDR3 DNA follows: TGTGCCAGCAGCACAAGACTCTCCAATGAGCAGTTCTTC. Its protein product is CASSTRLSNEQFF.

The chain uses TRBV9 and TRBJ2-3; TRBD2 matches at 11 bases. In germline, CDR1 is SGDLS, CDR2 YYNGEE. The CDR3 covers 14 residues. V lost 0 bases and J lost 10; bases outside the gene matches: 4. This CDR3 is CASSVVGTSGSQYF. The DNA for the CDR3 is TGTGCCAGCAGCGTAGTCGGGACTAGCGGTTCGCAGTATTTT.